The 20 T cell receptor beta chains below were found in one sample sequenced in a study of blood T cells in healthy people across ages. Primed by a sample-barcoded 5' primer and a J-beta primer mix, a second PCR proceeded for roughly 7 to 12 cycles. MiXCR, applied by TCRdb to the 5' RACE reads, yields one record per CDR3 protein. The table has some 940,000 distinct CDR3 sequences, 25% to 30% seen once. These data were also reused for a study on T cells of mothers and their children.

Sequencing input: blood. Receptors originate from a woman aged 40 to 55 in good health.

This clonotype has a count of ten or more. The chain combines TRBV12-3 or TRBV12-4 with TRBJ2-7; possible D gene TRBD1, 5 bases. The CDR3 is 12 residues long. V was trimmed by 8 bases and J by 3 bases, leaving 11 bases between them. As DNA, the CDR3 is TGTGCCAGCGGGGCGGAAATCTACGAGCAGTACTTC. Translation: CASGAEIYEQYF.

With respect to this clonotype: Compared with germline, one end of the junction differs, possibly owing to a read error. The gene calls are TRBV6-5 and TRBJ1-4, with D possibly matching TRBD1 (5 bases). Looked up from germline, CDR1 is MNHEY and CDR2 is SVGAGI. This CDR3 has 15 residues. The CDR3 sequence: CASSYSGAGYKKLFF. The CDR3 DNA reads as TGCGCCAGCAGTTACTCCGGGGCAGGGTATAAGAAACTGTTTTTT.

The chain uses TRBV6-5 and TRBJ2-3; 15 nucleotides agree with TRBD2. This CDR3 has 19 amino acids. Per germline, CDR1 MNHEY and CDR2 SVGAGI. The V gene end was trimmed by 6 bases and the J gene end by 2 bases; junction bases not matched to a gene: 12. The CDR3 coding sequence is TGTGCCAGCAGGGGACTAGCGGGGGGCTCACGACACACCACAGATACGCAGTATTTT. It specifies CASRGLAGGSRHTTDTQYF.

This chain links TRBV2 with TRBJ2-3; 13 nucleotides align to TRBD2. The CDR3 extends over 19 amino acids. Germline lookup yields CDR1 SNHLY and CDR2 FYNNEI. Losses at the gene ends were 6 bases for V and 6 bases for J; bases not matched to a gene: 18. The CDR3 loop is CASRKTLAGGLPTQDTQYF. The CDR3 bases are TGTGCCAGCAGGAAAACACTAGCGGGGGGGCTCCCTACACAGGATACGCAGTATTTT.

The DNA of the CDR3 is TGTGCCAGCAGCTTTGGCGGGACCGCGGGCGAGCAGTACTTC. Its protein is CASSFGGTAGEQYF. The gene calls are TRBV7-2 and TRBJ2-7; D perhaps matches TRBD2 (6 bases). Germline values: CDR1 SGHTA, CDR2 FQGNSA. The CDR3 is 14 residues long. The V gene lost 3 bases and the J gene lost 6 bases, with 15 bases spanning the gap.

This clonotype appeared many times. A read error may account for a junction end that differs from germline. J is TRBJ2-7 and V is TRBV7-2; perhaps TRBD1 as D (5 bases). This CDR3 region has 13 residues. Germline CDR1 and CDR2: SGHTA and FQGNSA. The CDR3 DNA sequence: TGCGCCAGCAGCCCCACAGGATACTACGAGCAGTACTTC. Translating it yields CASSPTGYYEQYF.

V usage is TRBV10-3 and J usage is TRBJ1-1; a possible D gene is TRBD1 (5 bases). V was trimmed by 2 bases and J by 0 bases, leaving 10 bases between them. CDR1 is ENHRY, CDR2 SYGVKD, per germline. The length of the CDR3 is 15 residues. CDR3 loop: CAISEAGRMNTEAFF. CDR3 DNA: TGTGCCATCAGTGAGGCGGGACGTATGAACACTGAAGCTTTCTTT.

The chain joins TRBV19 to TRBJ2-3; D is unresolved. Germline loops: CDR1 LNHDA, CDR2 SQIVND (reference sequence). The ends were cut back, 3 bases at V and 0 bases at J, with 10 bases in the middle. The CDR3 has 15 residues. CDR3 DNA: TGTGCCAGTAGTATCGTCCACGGTAGCACAGATACGCAGTATTTT. It encodes CASSIVHGSTDTQYF.

CDR3 sequence reads: CASSFTVTSGASNNEQFF. As DNA, the CDR3 is TGTGCCAGCAGCTTCACGGTCACTAGCGGGGCTTCTAACAATGAGCAGTTCTTC. The chain carries TRBV7-3 and TRBJ2-1; the match to TRBD2 covers 10 bases. Germline trimming cut 3 bases from V and 5 bases from J; bases unmatched to any gene: 13. The CDR3 spans 18 residues. In germline, CDR1 is SGHTA, CDR2 FQGTGA.

This CDR3 reads CASSSRPTGELFF. For the CDR3, the DNA is TGTGCCAGCAGTTCAAGACCGACCGGGGAGCTGTTTTTT. V is TRBV28 and J is TRBJ2-2; D gene uncertain. V was pared by 4 bases and J by 5 bases, with 8 bases between. The germline CDR1 and CDR2 sequences are MDHEN and SYDVKM. The CDR3 extends over 13 amino acids.

V is TRBV28 and J is TRBJ2-7, with D maybe TRBD2 (6 bases). The CDR3 covers 13 residues. The germline gives CDR1 MDHEN, CDR2 SYDVKM. V lost 7 bases and J 6 bases, leaving 16 bases between the germline ends. The CDR3 DNA reads TGTGCCAGCACACTCGGGGGAGTTAGCGAGCAGTACTTC. Amino acid sequence: CASTLGGVSEQYF.

This clonotype turned up a few times. CDR3 amino acids: CASSLGASAQETQYF. CDR3 coding DNA: TGTGCCAGCAGCTTAGGGGCTAGCGCCCAAGAGACCCAGTACTTC. This chain links TRBV7-9 with TRBJ2-5; tentative D call: TRBD2 (6 bases). The germline V and J ends were trimmed by 1 base and 1 base, with 10 bases remaining between them. The CDR3 is made up of 15 amino acids. Germline CDR1 and CDR2: SEHNR and FQNEAQ (reference sequence).

This clonotype has a handful of counts. The chain is built from TRBV3-1 and TRBJ1-2; possible D gene TRBD1, 5 bases. Germline V gives CDR1 LGHDT, CDR2 YNNKEL (reference sequence). The CDR3 consists of 15 residues. Trimming stripped 0 bases from V and 7 bases from J, with 15 bases between. CDR3 nucleotide sequence: TGTGCCAGCAGCCAAGATACGGCAGGGCTCTCTGGCTACACCTTC. Translation: CASSQDTAGLSGYTF.

V and J are TRBV7-2 and TRBJ1-1; the D is unclear. Germline CDR1 and CDR2: SGHTA and FQGNSA. The CDR3 covers 15 residues. V lost 1 base to trimming and J lost 0 bases, with 9 bases between them. CDR3 protein: CASSLEGRVNTEAFF. CDR3 in DNA: TGTGCCAGCAGCTTAGAAGGGAGGGTGAACACTGAAGCTTTCTTT.

The V call is TRBV12-3 or TRBV12-4, the J call TRBJ1-5; D not certain. V lost 6 bases, J lost 0 bases, and 9 bases lay in between. The CDR3 consists of 14 residues. The CDR3 reads CASSSEYSNQPQHF. In nucleotides, the CDR3 is TGTGCCAGCAGCTCAGAGTATAGCAATCAGCCCCAGCATTTT.

The CDR3 DNA sequence: TGTGCCAGCAGCCAAGAAGGGCTGGGCAGGGGCCTTAGCAATCAGCCCCAGCATTTT. It encodes CASSQEGLGRGLSNQPQHF. The rearrangement joins TRBV3-1 to TRBJ1-5; TRBD1 might be the D (6 bases). Germline V lookup: CDR1 LGHDT, CDR2 YNNKEL (reference sequence). V lost 0 bases, J lost 0 bases, and 18 bases lay in between. The length of the CDR3 is 19 residues. The full variable domain, rest sourced from reference TRBV3-1 and TRBJ1-5, is DTAVSQTPKYLVTQMGNDKSIKCEQNLGHDTMYWYKQDSKKFLKIMFSYNNKELIINETVPNRFSPKSPDKAHLNLHINSLELGDSAVYFCASSQEGLGRGLSNQPQHFGDGTRLSIL.

Written as DNA, the CDR3 is TGTGCCTGTAGCCCCGGGACAGGAAATCAGCCCCAGCATTTT. Its translation: CACSPGTGNQPQHF. The chain is built from TRBV30 and TRBJ1-5; 8 nucleotides line up with TRBD1. Looked up from germline, CDR1 is GTSNPN and CDR2 is SVGIG (reference sequence). V shed 6 bases and J 4 bases; nucleotides not matched to a gene: 8. CDR3 length: 14 residues.

A few counts support this clonotype. The CDR3 bases are TGCAGCGTAGGTCGGACAGTCTACAATGAGCAGTTCTTC. Translated: CSVGRTVYNEQFF. The V and J genes are TRBV29-1 and TRBJ2-1; a weak D match, TRBD1 (6 bases). This CDR3 comprises 13 residues. The germline V gene encodes CDR1 SQVTM and CDR2 ANQGSEA. Trimming removed 6 bases from V and 3 bases from J, with 12 bases in between.

This clonotype turned up a few times. The junction and the germline gene differ at one end; a read error may be behind it. The V call is TRBV14, the J call TRBJ1-1; D unresolved. Germline loops: CDR1 SGHDN, CDR2 FVKESK. CDR3 length equals 14 residues. In nucleotides, the CDR3 is TGTGCCTGCAGCCTACTAAGTGGTAACACTGAAGCTTTCTTT. Protein sequence: CACSLLSGNTEAFF. Combining the CDR3 with reference TRBV14 and TRBJ1-1 gives the whole variable domain EAGVTQFPSHSVIEKGQTVTLRCDPISGHDNLYWYRRVMGKEIKFLLHFVKESKQDESGMPNNRFLAERTGGTYSTLKVQPAELEDSGVYFCACSLLSGNTEAFFGQGTRLTVV.

The chain uses TRBV29-1 and TRBJ2-3; D is possibly TRBD1 (5 bases). CDR1 and CDR2 (germline): SQVTM, ANQGSEA. The CDR3 runs 13 residues. With 0 bases removed from V and 4 bases from J, the gap between germline ends came to 8 bases. In DNA, the CDR3 is TGCAGCGTTGAAGAACAAGGGGCAGATACGCAGTATTTT. Translation: CSVEEQGADTQYF.